Below, 20 T cell receptor beta chains from the same sample are listed, as sequenced in a study of post-analysis software for immune sequencing data. Study-wide results and caveats: When patients were compared with controls, about five TRBV segments were more frequent, TRBV5-6, TRBV5-1 and TRBV20-1 among them.

For these receptors, no antigen is known. Included in the TCR beta cDNA libraries were unique molecular identifiers. In TCRdb, the PCR reads were re-called with MiXCR into one record per CDR3 protein. Here the sample spans approximately 730,000 distinct CDR3 sequences, 46% being singletons. Sequences were obtained from blood. These receptors were taken from a girl aged 10 to 17 with multiple sclerosis.

This clonotype was seen once. The rearrangement links TRBV19 to TRBJ1-4, with 7 positions matching TRBD1. Germline lookup yields CDR1 LNHDA and CDR2 SQIVND (reference sequence). The J segment lost 7 bases and the V segment lost 7 bases, leaving 9 bases of the junction unmatched. The CDR3 totals 14 residues. Here the CDR3 DNA reads TGTGCCAGTAACGATGACAGGGCGGGTGAAAAACTGTTTTTT. Its protein is CASNDDRAGEKLFF.

V is TRBV18 and J is TRBJ2-1; 9 positions match TRBD2. CDR1 and CDR2 (germline): KGHSH, LQKENI. CDR3 size: 15 residues. Trimming cost V 3 bases and J 5 bases; bases outside gene matches: 5. The chain's CDR3 is CASSPAAGGHNEQFF. CDR3 nucleotides: TGTGCCAGCTCACCGGCAGCGGGAGGACACAATGAGCAGTTCTTC.

This clonotype was counted a few times. The V call is TRBV20-1, the J call TRBJ2-5; no clear D gene. The germline V and J ends were trimmed by 0 bases and 5 bases, with 4 bases remaining between them. The CDR3 sequence is 11 residues long. Per the germline V gene, CDR1 is DFQATT and CDR2 is SNEGSKA (reference sequence). The CDR3 DNA sequence: TGCAGTGCTAGAGATGTGGAGACCCAGTACTTC. It codes for CSARDVETQYF.

This clonotype was seen a few times. V is TRBV28 and J is TRBJ2-1, with 8 bases matching TRBD2. The CDR3 is 16 amino acids. In germline, CDR1 is MDHEN, CDR2 SYDVKM. Trimming cost V 7 bases and J 0 bases; bases outside gene matches: 8. The CDR3 nucleotides are TGTGCCAGCATCACGGGGGGGTCAAGCTCCTACAATGAGCAGTTCTTC. Encoded protein: CASITGGSSSYNEQFF.

The chain carries TRBV10-3 and TRBJ2-7; D possibly corresponds to TRBD2 (6 bases). V was trimmed by 6 bases and J by 3 bases, leaving 15 bases between them. From germline, CDR1 is ENHRY and CDR2 SYGVKD. The CDR3 runs to 14 residues. The CDR3 region has the DNA TGTGCCATCAGGGAGCGGGCAAAAGGCTACGAGCAGTACTTC. This sequence encodes CAIRERAKGYEQYF.

The rearrangement links TRBV7-9 to TRBJ2-3, with TRBD2 as a possible D gene (6 bases). Germline V gives CDR1 SEHNR, CDR2 FQNEAQ (reference sequence). The CDR3 runs to 18 residues. The V and J ends lost 5 bases and 0 bases respectively, with 21 bases between them. CDR3: CASSPAGRYSGSTDTQYF. Written as DNA, the CDR3 is TGTGCCAGCAGCCCTGCAGGGCGGTATAGCGGAAGCACAGATACGCAGTATTTT.

V gene TRBV7-3 combines with J gene TRBJ2-7, with D possibly matching TRBD2 (7 bases). Per germline, CDR1 SGHTA and CDR2 FQGTGA. The V gene lost 1 base and the J gene lost 3 bases, with 10 bases spanning the gap. This CDR3 contains 14 residues. CDR3 sequence: CASSLIGGLYEQYF. The CDR3 coding sequence is TGTGCCAGCAGCTTAATCGGGGGGCTCTACGAGCAGTACTTC.

This clonotype was picked up a small number of times. The V call is TRBV25-1, the J call TRBJ2-7; D is perhaps TRBD1 (5 bases). The CDR3 is made up of 15 amino acids. Trimming stripped 0 bases from V and 2 bases from J, with 11 bases between. Per the germline V gene, CDR1 is MGHDK and CDR2 is SYGVNS. The CDR3: CASSEYKDSAYEQYF. CDR3 sequence (DNA): TGTGCCAGCAGTGAATATAAAGACAGCGCCTACGAGCAGTACTTC.

This clonotype turned up a few times. The rearrangement uses TRBV7-3 and TRBJ2-5; 7 bases are shared with TRBD2. The germline V gene encodes CDR1 SGHTA and CDR2 FQGTGA. The V segment lost 1 base and the J segment 9 bases; nucleotides outside the gene matches: 5. The CDR3 runs 13 residues. For the CDR3, the DNA is TGTGCCAGCAGCTTAATACGGGGAGGGCCCCAGTACTTC. This gives the protein CASSLIRGGPQYF.

This clonotype was detected a few times. CDR3 residues: CASSQVESGNEQFF. The DNA of the CDR3 is TGCGCCAGCAGCCAAGTAGAGTCAGGCAATGAGCAGTTCTTC. This chain uses TRBV4-3 with TRBJ2-1, with D hard to call. CDR3 size: 14 residues. The germline V gene encodes CDR1 LGHNA and CDR2 YSLEER. Trimming cost V 1 base and J 6 bases, with 10 bases left between them.

This clonotype has just a few counts. The V and J genes are TRBV18 and TRBJ2-1; D call uncertain. The V end was cut by 10 bases, the J end by 8 bases, with 12 bases between. Germline loops: CDR1 KGHSH, CDR2 LQKENI. The CDR3 runs to 11 residues. In DNA form, the CDR3 reads TGTGCCACCCGGGTCCTCGATGAGCAGTTCTTC. Translation gives CATRVLDEQFF.

The gene calls are TRBV4-3 and TRBJ2-7; TRBD2 agrees at 8 bases. The CDR3 spans 16 residues. Germline assignment: CDR1 LGHNA and CDR2 YSLEER. V dropped 3 bases and J dropped 3; count of bases not matched to a gene: 10. The CDR3 here is CASSQELLAEGYEQYF. In nucleotides, the CDR3 is TGCGCCAGCAGCCAGGAACTACTAGCGGAGGGCTACGAGCAGTACTTC.

The chain couples TRBV5-5 to TRBJ1-5; D is unresolved. Deletions cut 0 bases from V and 1 base from J, with 11 bases between. Germline values: CDR1 SGHKS, CDR2 YYEKEE (reference sequence). The CDR3 covers 16 residues. CDR3 sequence (DNA): TGTGCCAGCAGCTTGGAAGGGCCCGGCAGCAATCAGCCCCAGCATTTT. Translated, it gives CASSLEGPGSNQPQHF.

This chain connects TRBV29-1 to TRBJ2-1; 9 positions match TRBD1. Unmatched junction bases numbered 9, after V lost 4 bases and J lost 5 bases. The CDR3 has 15 residues. Germline CDR1 and CDR2: SQVTM and ANQGSEA. CDR3 in amino acids: CSVVYRDRDNNEQFF. CDR3 nucleotide sequence: TGCAGCGTTGTGTATCGGGACAGGGATAACAATGAGCAGTTCTTC.

This clonotype appeared a few times. J is TRBJ2-3 and V is TRBV20-1; TRBD2 agrees at 7 bases. Germline CDR1 and CDR2: DFQATT and SNEGSKA (reference sequence). The CDR3 has 16 amino acids. J gave up 0 bases and V 5 bases, and 11 bases lay outside the gene matches. CDR3 in DNA: TGCAGTGCTCTGGGGGGGTCTAGCGGAAGCACAGATACGCAGTATTTT. As protein: CSALGGSSGSTDTQYF.

Comment on this clonotype: Germline is not matched at one junction end, which may reflect a read error. The DNA of the CDR3 is TGTGTCAGCGCGCTAGGCAGCTACGAGCAGTACTTC. It specifies CVSALGSYEQYF. The chain recombines TRBV12-3 or TRBV12-4 with TRBJ2-7; D uncertain. The CDR3 is 12 residues long.

This clonotype was seen only once. The chain recombines TRBV7-2 with TRBJ2-5, with D tentatively TRBD2 (5 bases). The germline gives CDR1 SGHTA, CDR2 FQGNSA. The V end was cut by 4 bases, the J end by 11 bases, with 20 bases between. CDR3 length: 14 amino acids. CDR3 amino acids: CASSSQRDYNEQYF. As DNA, the CDR3 is TGTGCCAGCAGCTCCCAACGGGATTACAATGAGCAGTACTTC.

The chain uses TRBV6-1 and TRBJ2-3, with 9 bases lining up with TRBD1. The CDR3 totals 16 residues. CDR1 and CDR2 from the germline V gene are MNHNS and SASEGT. Trimming took 8 bases from V and 5 from J; bases not matched to a gene: 14. The CDR3 region has the DNA TGTGCCAGCCGGGTTGACCCGGACAGGGGAGGAGATACGCAGTATTTT. As protein: CASRVDPDRGGDTQYF.

This chain links TRBV20-1 with TRBJ2-1, with D possibly TRBD1 on 6 matching bases. V was trimmed by 0 bases and J by 2 bases, leaving 11 bases between them. The CDR3 runs to 15 residues. CDR1 is DFQATT and CDR2 is SNEGSKA in the germline V gene (reference sequence). CDR3 sequence (DNA): TGCAGTGCTAGAGATCAGGGGACCACCTACAATGAGCAGTTCTTC. This sequence encodes CSARDQGTTYNEQFF.

This clonotype was observed a few times. CDR3 loop: CSAPDRASYNEQFF. CDR3 bases: TGCAGTGCCCCTGACAGGGCTTCCTACAATGAGCAGTTCTTC. This chain connects TRBV20-1 to TRBJ2-1; 7 bases line up with TRBD1. Germline V lookup: CDR1 DFQATT, CDR2 SNEGSKA (reference sequence). The CDR3 extends over 14 amino acids. V was clipped by 6 bases and J by 1 base; unmatched bases: 6.